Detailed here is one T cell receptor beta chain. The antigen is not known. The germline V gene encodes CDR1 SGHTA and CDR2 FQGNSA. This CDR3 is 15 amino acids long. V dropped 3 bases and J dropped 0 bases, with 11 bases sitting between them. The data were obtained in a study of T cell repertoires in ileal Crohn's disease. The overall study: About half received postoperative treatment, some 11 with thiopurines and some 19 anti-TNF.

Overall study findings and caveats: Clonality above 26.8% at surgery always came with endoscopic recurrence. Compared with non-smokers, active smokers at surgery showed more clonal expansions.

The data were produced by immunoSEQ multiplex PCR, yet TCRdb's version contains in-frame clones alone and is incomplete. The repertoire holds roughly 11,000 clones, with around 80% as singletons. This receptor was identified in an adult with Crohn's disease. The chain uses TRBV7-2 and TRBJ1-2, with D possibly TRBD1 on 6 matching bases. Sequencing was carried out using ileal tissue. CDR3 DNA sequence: TGTGCCAGCAGCTTCGAACAGGGACCTAACTATGGCTACACCTTC. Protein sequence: CASSFEQGPNYGYTF.